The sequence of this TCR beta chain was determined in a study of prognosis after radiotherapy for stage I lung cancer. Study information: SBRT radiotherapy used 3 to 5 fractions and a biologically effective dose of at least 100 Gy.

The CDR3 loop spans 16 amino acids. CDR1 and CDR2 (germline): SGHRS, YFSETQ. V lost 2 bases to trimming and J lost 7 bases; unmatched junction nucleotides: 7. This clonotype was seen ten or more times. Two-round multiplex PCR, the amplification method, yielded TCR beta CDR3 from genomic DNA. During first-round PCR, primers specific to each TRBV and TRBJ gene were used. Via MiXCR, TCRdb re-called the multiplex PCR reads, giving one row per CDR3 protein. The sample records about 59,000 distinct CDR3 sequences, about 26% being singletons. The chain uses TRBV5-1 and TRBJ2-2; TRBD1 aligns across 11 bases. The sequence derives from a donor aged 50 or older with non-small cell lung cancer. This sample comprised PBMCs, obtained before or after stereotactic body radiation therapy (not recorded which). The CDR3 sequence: CASSLAGQGAGGELFF. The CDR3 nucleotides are TGCGCCAGCAGCTTAGCCGGACAGGGGGCCGGCGGGGAGCTGTTTTTT.